This TCR beta chain was captured in a study of a mutant IDH1 vaccine in newly diagnosed glioma. Study details: Treated patients showed a male proportion of roughly 62%, a female proportion of approximately 38%, and a mean age of 40.4 years.

Sequencing used immunoSEQ multiplex PCR; TCRdb keeps in-frame clones, though not all of them. The table has about 130,000 clones, 80% seen once. A word on this clone: Its cognate antigen is unknown.

The CDR3 runs to 14 residues. Germline-derived CDR1 and CDR2 are MNHEY and SVGAGI. V dropped 6 bases and J dropped 1 base, with 11 bases sitting between them. The time point: week 11, during vaccination. It was 300 ug of mutant IDH1 20-mer peptide that made up each vaccine dose, given with topical imiquimod. Newly diagnosed WHO grade 3 or 4 IDH1-mutant, ATRX-lost astrocytomas were identified in the donors. Study-level points and caveats: Researchers report vaccine-induced immune responses in roughly 94% of patients.

The receptor comes from a man aged 35-49 years with glioma. The sequencing here drew on PBMCs, taken from a glioma patient whose treatment included an IDH1 peptide vaccine. V gene TRBV6-5 combines with J gene TRBJ2-3; possibly TRBD1 for D (5 bases). CDR3 in DNA: TGTGCCAGCAGGCTGGGGCTAGGCACAGATACGCAGTATTTT. This codes for CASRLGLGTDTQYF.